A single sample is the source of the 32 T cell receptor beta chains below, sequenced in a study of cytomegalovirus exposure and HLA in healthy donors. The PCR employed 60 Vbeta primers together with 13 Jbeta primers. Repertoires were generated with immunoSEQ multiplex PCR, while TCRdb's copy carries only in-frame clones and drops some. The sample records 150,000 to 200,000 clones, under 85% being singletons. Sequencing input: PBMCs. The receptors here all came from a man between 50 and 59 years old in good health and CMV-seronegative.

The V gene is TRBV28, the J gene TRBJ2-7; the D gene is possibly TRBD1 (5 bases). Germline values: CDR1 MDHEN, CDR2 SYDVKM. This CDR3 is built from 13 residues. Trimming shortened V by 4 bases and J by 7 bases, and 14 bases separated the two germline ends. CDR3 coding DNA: TGTGCCAGCAGTTGGGGCCGGGCGAGAGAGCAGTACTTC. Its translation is CASSWGRAREQYF.

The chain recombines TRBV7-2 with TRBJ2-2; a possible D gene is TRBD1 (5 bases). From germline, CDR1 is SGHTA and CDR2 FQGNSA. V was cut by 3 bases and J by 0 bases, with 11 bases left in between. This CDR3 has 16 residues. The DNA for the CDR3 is TGTGCCAGCAGCTTCCAGACAGTCACGAACACCGGGGAGCTGTTTTTT. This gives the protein CASSFQTVTNTGELFF.

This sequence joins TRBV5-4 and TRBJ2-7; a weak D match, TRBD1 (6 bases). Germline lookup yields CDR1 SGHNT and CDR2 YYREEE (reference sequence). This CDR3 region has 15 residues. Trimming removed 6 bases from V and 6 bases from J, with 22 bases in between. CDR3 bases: TGTGCCAGCAAAACGGGGTCACAGGGTCTTGCCGAGCAGTACTTC. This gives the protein CASKTGSQGLAEQYF.

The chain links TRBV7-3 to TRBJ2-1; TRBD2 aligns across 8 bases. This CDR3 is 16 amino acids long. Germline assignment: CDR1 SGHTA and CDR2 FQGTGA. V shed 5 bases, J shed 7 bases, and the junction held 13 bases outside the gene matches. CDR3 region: CASSPPGVAGMNEQFF. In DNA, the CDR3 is TGTGCCAGCAGCCCACCGGGGGTAGCGGGGATGAATGAGCAGTTCTTC.

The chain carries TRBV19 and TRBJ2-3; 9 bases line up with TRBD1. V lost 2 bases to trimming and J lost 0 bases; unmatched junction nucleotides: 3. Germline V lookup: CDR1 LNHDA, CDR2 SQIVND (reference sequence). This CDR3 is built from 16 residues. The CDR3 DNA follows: TGTGCCAGTAGTATAAGGACAGGGGCTAGCACAGATACGCAGTATTTT. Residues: CASSIRTGASTDTQYF. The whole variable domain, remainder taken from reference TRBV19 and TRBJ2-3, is DGGITQSPKYLFRKEGQNVTLSCEQNLNHDAMYWYRQDPGQGLRLIYYSQIVNDFQKGDIAEGYSVSREKKESFPLTVTSAQKNPTAFYLCASSIRTGASTDTQYFGPGTRLTVL.

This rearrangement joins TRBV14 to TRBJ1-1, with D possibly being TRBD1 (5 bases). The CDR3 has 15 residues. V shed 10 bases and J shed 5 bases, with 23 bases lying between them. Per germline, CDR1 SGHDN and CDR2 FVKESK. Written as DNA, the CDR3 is TGTGCCACCACTTCCTCTGGGGGAGGAGGGACTGAAGCTTTCTTT. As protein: CATTSSGGGGTEAFF. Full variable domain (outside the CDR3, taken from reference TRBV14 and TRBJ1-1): EAGVTQFPSHSVIEKGQTVTLRCDPISGHDNLYWYRRVMGKEIKFLLHFVKESKQDESGMPNNRFLAERTGGTYSTLKVQPAELEDSGVYFCATTSSGGGGTEAFFGQGTRLTVV.

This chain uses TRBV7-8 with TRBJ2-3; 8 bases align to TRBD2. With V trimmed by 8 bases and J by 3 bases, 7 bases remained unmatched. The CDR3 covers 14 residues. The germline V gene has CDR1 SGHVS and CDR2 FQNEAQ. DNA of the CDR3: TGTGCCAGCCGGGGGGGAGTGATGACAGATACGCAGTATTTT. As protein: CASRGGVMTDTQYF.

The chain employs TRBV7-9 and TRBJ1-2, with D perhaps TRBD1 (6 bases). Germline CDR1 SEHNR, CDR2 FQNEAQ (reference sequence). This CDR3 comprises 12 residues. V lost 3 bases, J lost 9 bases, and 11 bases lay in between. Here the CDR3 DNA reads TGTGCCAGCAGCTTCGCCCAGGGGAGCTACACCTTC. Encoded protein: CASSFAQGSYTF. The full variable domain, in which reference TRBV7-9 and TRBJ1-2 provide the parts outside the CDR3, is DTGVSQNPRHKITKRGQNVTFRCDPISEHNRLYWYRQTLGQGPEFLTYFQNEAQLEKSRLLSDRFSAERPKGSFSTLEIQRTEQGDSAMYLCASSFAQGSYTFGSGTRLTVV.

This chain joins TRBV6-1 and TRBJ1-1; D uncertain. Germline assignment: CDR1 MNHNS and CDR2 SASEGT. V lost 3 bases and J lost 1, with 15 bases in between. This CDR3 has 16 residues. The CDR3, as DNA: TGTGCCAGCAGTGACCCTGGAGCTATTCGGAACACTGAAGCTTTCTTT. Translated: CASSDPGAIRNTEAFF.

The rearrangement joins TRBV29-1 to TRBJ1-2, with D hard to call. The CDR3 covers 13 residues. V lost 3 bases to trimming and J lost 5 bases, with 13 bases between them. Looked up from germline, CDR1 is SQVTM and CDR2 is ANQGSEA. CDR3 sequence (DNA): TGCAGCGTTGATGGAGAAAGTAGGTATGGCTACACCTTC. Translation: CSVDGESRYGYTF.

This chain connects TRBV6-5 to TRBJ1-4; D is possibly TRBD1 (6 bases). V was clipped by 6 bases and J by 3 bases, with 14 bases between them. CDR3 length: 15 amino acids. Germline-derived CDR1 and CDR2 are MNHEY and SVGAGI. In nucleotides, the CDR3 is TGTGCCAGCAGCGCGACAGGTCAAGCTAATGAAAAACTGTTTTTT. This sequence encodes CASSATGQANEKLFF.

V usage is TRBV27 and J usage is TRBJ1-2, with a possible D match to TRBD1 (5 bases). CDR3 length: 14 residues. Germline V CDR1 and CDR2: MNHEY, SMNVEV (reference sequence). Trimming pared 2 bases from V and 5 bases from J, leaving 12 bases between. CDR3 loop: CASSLIQGGYGYTF. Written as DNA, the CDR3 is TGTGCCAGCAGTTTAATTCAGGGAGGTTATGGCTACACCTTC.

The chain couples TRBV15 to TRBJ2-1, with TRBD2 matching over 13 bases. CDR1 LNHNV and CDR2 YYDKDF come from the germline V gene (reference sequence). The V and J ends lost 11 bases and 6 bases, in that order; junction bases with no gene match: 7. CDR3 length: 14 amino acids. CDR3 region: CAASGTSGINEQFF. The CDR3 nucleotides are TGTGCCGCGTCCGGGACTAGCGGGATCAATGAGCAGTTCTTC.

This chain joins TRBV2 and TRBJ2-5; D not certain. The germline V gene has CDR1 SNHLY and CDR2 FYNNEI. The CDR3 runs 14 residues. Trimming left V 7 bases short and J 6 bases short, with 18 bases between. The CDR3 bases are TGTGCCAGCACCCTCGTCCAGGAATTTAAGACCCAGTACTTC. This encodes CASTLVQEFKTQYF.

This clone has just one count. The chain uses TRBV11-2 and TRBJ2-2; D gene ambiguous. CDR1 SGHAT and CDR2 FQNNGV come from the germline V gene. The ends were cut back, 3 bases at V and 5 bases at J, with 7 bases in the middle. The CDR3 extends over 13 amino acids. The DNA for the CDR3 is TGTGCCAGCAGCTTTTTGGAGACCGGGGAGCTGTTTTTT. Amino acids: CASSFLETGELFF. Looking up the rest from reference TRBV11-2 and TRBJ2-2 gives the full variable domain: EAGVAQSPRYKIIEKRQSVAFWCNPISGHATLYWYQQILGQGPKLLIQFQNNGVVDDSQLPKDRFSAERLKGVDSTLKIQPAKLEDSAVYLCASSFLETGELFFGEGSRLTVL.

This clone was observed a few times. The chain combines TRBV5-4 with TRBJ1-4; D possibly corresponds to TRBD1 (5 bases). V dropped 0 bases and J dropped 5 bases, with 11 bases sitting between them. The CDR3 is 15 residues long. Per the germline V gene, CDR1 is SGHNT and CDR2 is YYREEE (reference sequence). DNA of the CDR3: TGTGCCAGCAGCTTGGAGCGGGACGTGAATGAAAAACTGTTTTTT. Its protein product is CASSLERDVNEKLFF.

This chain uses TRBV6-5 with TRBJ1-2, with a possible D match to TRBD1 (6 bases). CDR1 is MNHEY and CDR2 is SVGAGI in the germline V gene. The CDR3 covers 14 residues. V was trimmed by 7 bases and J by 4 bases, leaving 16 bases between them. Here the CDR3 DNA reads TGTGCCAGCACTAGCGCACGGGGGGCCTATGGCTACACCTTC. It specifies CASTSARGAYGYTF.

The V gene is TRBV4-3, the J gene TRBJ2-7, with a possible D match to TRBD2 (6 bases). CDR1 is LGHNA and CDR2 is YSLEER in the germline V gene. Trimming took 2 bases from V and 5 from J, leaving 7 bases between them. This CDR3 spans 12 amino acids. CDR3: CASSQRGNEQYF. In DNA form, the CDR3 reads TGCGCCAGCAGCCAACGGGGGAACGAGCAGTACTTC.

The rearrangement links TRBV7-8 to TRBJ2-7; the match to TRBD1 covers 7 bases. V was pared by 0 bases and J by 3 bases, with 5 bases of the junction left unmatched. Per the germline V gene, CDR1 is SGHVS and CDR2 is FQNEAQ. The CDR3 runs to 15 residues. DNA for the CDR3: TGTGCCAGCAGCTTAGCGACAGGGAACGTCTACGAGCAGTACTTC. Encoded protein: CASSLATGNVYEQYF. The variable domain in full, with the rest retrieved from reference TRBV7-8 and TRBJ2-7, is GAGVSQSPRYKVAKRGQDVALRCDPISGHVSLFWYQQALGQGPEFLTYFQNEAQLDKSGLPSDRFFAERPEGSVSTLKIQRTQQEDSAVYLCASSLATGNVYEQYFGPGTRLTVT.

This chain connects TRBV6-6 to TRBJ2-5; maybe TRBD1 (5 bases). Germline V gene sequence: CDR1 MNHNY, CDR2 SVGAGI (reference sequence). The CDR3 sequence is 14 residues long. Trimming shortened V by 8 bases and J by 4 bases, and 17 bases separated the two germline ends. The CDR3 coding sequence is TGTGCCAGCGCCCGAAGGGGATCTGGAGAGACCCAGTACTTC. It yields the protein CASARRGSGETQYF.

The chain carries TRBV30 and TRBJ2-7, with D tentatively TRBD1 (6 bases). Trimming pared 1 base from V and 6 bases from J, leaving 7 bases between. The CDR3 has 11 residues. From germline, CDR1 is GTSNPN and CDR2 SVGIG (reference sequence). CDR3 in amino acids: CAWSGGLEQYF. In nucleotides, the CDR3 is TGTGCCTGGAGTGGGGGGCTCGAGCAGTACTTC.

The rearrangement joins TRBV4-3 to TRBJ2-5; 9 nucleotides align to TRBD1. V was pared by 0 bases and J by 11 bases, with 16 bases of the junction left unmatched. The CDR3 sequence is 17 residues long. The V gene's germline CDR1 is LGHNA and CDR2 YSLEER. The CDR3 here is CASSQETPPQGAKEQYF. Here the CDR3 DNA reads TGCGCCAGCAGCCAAGAAACCCCCCCACAGGGGGCCAAGGAGCAGTACTTC.

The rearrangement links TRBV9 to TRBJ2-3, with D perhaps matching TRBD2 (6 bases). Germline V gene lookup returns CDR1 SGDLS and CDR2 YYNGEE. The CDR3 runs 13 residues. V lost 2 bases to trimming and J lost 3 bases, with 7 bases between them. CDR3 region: CASSVAGTDTQYF. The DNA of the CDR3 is TGTGCCAGCAGCGTGGCGGGGACAGATACGCAGTATTTT. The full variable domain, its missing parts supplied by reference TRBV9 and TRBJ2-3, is DSGVTQTPKHLITATGQRVTLRCSPRSGDLSVYWYQQSLDQGLQFLIQYYNGEERAKGNILERFSAQQFPDLHSELNLSSLELGDSALYFCASSVAGTDTQYFGPGTRLTVL.

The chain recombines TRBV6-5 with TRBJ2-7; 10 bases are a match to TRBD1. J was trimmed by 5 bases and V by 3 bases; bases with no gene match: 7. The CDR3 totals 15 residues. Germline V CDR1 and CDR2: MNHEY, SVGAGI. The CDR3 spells CASSYSGTGVNEQYF. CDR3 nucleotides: TGTGCCAGCAGTTATTCCGGGACAGGGGTAAACGAGCAGTACTTC.

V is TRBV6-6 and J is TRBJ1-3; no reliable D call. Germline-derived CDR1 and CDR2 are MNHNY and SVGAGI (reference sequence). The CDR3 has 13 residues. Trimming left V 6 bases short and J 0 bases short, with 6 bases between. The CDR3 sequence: CASRQNSGNTIYF. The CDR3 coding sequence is TGTGCCAGCAGACAGAACTCTGGAAACACCATATATTTT.

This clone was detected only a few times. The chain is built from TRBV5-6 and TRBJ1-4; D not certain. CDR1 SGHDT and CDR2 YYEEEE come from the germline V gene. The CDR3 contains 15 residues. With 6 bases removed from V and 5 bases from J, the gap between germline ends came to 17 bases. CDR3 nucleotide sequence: TGTGCCAGCAAATTTCTCGGTGAGCCCAATGAAAAACTGTTTTTT. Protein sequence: CASKFLGEPNEKLFF.

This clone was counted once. The CDR3 nucleotides read TGTGCCAGCAGAGTCGGGAGTAGCTCCTACAATGAGCAGTTCTTC. This gives the protein CASRVGSSSYNEQFF. The chain links TRBV9 to TRBJ2-1, with a weak D call TRBD2 (6 bases). Trimming removed 5 bases at V and 0 bases at J, with 12 bases between. The CDR3 is made up of 15 amino acids. The germline V gene encodes CDR1 SGDLS and CDR2 YYNGEE. Supplemented by reference TRBV9 and TRBJ2-1, the full variable domain reads DSGVTQTPKHLITATGQRVTLRCSPRSGDLSVYWYQQSLDQGLQFLIQYYNGEERAKGNILERFSAQQFPDLHSELNLSSLELGDSALYFCASRVGSSSYNEQFFGPGTRLTVL.

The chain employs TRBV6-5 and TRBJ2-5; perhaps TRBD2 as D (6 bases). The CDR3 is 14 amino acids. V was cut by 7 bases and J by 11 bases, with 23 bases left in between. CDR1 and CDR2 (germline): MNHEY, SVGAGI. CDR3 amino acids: CASKLGRIGEEQYF. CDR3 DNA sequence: TGTGCCAGCAAACTTGGGCGTATCGGGGAGGAGCAGTACTTC.

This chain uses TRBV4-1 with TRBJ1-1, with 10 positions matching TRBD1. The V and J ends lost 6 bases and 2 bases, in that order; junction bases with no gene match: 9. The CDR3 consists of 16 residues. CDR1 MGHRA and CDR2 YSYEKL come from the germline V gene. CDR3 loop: CASRSGTGVPNTEAFF. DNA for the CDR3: TGCGCCAGCAGGTCCGGGACAGGGGTTCCCAACACTGAAGCTTTCTTT.

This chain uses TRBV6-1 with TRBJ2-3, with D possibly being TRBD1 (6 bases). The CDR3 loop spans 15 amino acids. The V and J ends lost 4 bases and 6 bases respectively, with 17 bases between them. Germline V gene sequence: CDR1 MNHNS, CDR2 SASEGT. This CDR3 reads CASSVQGKAADTQYF. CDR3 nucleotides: TGTGCCAGCAGTGTACAGGGAAAAGCGGCGGATACGCAGTATTTT.

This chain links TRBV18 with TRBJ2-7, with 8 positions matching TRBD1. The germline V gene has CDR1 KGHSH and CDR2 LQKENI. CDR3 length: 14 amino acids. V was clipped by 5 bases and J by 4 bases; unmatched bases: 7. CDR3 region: CASSDPGGRYEQYF. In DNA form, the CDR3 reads TGTGCCAGCTCAGACCCAGGGGGCAGGTACGAGCAGTACTTC.

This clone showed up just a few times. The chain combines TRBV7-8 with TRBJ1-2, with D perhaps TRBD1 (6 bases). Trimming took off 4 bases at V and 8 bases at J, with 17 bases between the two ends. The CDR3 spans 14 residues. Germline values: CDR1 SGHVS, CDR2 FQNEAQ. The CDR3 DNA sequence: TGTGCCAGCAGCTCCATCGGGGGGGGCACGGGCTACACCTTC. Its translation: CASSSIGGGTGYTF. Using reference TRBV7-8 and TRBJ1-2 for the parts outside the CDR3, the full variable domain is GAGVSQSPRYKVAKRGQDVALRCDPISGHVSLFWYQQALGQGPEFLTYFQNEAQLDKSGLPSDRFFAERPEGSVSTLKIQRTQQEDSAVYLCASSSIGGGTGYTFGSGTRLTVV.